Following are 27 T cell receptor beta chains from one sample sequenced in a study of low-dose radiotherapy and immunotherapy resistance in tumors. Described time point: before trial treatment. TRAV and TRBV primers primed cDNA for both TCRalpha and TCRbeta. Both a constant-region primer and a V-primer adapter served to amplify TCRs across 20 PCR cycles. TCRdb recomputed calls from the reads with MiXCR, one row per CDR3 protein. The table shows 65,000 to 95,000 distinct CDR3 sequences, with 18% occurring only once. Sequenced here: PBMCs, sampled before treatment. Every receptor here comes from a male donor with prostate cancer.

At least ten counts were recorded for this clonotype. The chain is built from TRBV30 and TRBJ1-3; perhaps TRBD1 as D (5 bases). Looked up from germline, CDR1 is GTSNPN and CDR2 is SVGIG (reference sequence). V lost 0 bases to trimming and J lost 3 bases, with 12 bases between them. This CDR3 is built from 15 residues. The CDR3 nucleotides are TGTGCCTGGAGTGTAGGAGGGGCCGATGGAAACACCATATATTTT. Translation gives CAWSVGGADGNTIYF. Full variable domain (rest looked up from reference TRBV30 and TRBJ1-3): SQTIHQWPATLVQPVGSPLSLECTVEGTSNPNLYWYRQAAGRGLQLLFYSVGIGQISSEVPQNLSASRPQDRQFILSSKKLLLSDSGFYLCAWSVGGADGNTIYFGEGSWLTVV.

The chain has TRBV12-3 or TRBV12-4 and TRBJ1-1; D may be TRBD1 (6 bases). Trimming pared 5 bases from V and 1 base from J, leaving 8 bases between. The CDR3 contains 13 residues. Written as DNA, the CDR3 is TGTGCCAGCAGTGCACAGGGGAACACTGAAGCTTTCTTT. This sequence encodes CASSAQGNTEAFF.

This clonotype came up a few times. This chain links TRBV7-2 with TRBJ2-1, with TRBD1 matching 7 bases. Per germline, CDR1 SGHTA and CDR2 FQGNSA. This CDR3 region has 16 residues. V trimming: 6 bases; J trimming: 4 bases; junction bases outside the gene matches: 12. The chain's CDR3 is CASRGMLDRRYNEQFF. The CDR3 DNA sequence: TGTGCCAGCAGAGGAATGTTGGACAGGCGTTACAATGAGCAGTTCTTC.

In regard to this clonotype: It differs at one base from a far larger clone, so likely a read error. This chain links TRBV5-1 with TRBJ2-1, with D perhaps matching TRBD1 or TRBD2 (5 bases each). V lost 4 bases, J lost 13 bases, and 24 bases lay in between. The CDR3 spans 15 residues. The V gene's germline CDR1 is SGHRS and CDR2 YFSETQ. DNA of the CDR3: TGCGCCAGCAGCCTTACGGAGTCTGGCCTTGGGACCCAGTTCTTC. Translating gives CASSLTESGLGTQFF. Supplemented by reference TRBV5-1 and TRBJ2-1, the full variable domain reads KAGVTQTPRYLIKTRGQQVTLSCSPISGHRSVSWYQQTPGQGLQFLFEYFSETQRNKGNFPGRFSGRQFSNSRSEMNVSTLELGDSALYLCASSLTESGLGTQFFGPGTRLTVL.

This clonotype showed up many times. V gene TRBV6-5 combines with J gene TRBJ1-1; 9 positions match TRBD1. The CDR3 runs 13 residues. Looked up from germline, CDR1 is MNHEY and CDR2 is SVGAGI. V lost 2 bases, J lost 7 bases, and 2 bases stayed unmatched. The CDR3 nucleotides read TGTGCCAGCAGTTACCTGGGACAGGGTGAAGCTTTCTTT. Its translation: CASSYLGQGEAFF.

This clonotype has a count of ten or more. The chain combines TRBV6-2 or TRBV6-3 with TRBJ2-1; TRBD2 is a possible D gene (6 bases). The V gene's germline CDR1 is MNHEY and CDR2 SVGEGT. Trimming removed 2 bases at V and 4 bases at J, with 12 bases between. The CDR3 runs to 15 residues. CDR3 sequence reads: CASSYGRTLYNEQFF. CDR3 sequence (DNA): TGTGCCAGCAGTTACGGGAGGACCCTTTACAATGAGCAGTTCTTC.

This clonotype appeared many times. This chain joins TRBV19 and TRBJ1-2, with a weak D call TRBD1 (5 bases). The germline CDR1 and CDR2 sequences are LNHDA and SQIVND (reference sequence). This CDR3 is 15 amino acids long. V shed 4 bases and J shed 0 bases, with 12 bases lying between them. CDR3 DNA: TGTGCCAGTAGTACGGCGACAGCAACTAACTATGGCTACACCTTC. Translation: CASSTATATNYGYTF.

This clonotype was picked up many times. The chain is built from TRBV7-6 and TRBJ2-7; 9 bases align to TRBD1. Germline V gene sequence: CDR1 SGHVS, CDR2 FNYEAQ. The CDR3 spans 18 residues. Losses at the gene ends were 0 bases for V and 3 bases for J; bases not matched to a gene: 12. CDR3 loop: CASSLAPTGGTNIYEQYF. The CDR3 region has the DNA TGTGCCAGCAGCTTAGCGCCGACAGGGGGAACGAATATCTACGAGCAGTACTTC.

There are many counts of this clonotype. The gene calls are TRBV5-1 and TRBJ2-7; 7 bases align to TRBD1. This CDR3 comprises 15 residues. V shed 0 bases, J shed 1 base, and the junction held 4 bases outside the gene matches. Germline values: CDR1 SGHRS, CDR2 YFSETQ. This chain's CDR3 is CASSLVAQGSYEQYF. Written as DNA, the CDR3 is TGCGCCAGCAGCTTGGTAGCACAGGGGTCCTACGAGCAGTACTTC.

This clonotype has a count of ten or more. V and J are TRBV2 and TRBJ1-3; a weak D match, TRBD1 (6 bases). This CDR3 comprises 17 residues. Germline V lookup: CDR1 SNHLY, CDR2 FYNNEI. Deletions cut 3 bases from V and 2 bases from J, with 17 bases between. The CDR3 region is CASSDFRGRDTGNTIYF. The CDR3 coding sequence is TGTGCCAGCAGTGATTTCCGGGGGCGAGACACTGGAAACACCATATATTTT.

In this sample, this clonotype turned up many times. CDR3 amino acids: CASVFRGMNTEAFF. CDR3 in DNA: TGTGCCAGTGTCTTCAGGGGAATGAACACTGAAGCTTTCTTT. V gene TRBV19 combines with J gene TRBJ1-1, with D maybe TRBD1 (6 bases). Trimming left V 8 bases short and J 0 bases short, with 13 bases between. The germline V gene has CDR1 LNHDA and CDR2 SQIVND (reference sequence). There are 14 residues in the CDR3.

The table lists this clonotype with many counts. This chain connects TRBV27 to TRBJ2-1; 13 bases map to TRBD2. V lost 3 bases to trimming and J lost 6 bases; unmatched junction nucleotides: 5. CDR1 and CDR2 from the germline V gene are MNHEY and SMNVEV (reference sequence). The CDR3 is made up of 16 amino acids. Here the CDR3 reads CASSLTSGRILNEQFF. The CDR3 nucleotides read TGTGCCAGCAGTTTGACTAGCGGGAGGATCCTCAATGAGCAGTTCTTC.

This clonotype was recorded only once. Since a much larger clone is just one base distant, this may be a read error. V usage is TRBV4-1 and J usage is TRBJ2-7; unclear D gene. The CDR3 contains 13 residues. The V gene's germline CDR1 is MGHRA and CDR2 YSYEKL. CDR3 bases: TGCGCCAGCAGCCGAGACGTGGTCTACGAGCAGCACTTC. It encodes CASSRDVVYEQHF.

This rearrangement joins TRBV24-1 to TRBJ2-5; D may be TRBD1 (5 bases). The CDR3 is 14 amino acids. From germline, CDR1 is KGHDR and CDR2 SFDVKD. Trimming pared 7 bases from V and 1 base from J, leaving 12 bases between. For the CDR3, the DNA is TGTGCCACCAGCAAGGGGTTAACCCAAGAGACCCAGTACTTC. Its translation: CATSKGLTQETQYF.

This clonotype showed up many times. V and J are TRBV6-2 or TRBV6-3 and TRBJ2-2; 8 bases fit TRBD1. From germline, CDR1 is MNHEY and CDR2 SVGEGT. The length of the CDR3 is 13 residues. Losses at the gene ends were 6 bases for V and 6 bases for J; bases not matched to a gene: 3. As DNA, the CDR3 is TGTGCCAGCAGGGACAGGGAAGCCGGGGAGCTGTTTTTT. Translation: CASRDREAGELFF.

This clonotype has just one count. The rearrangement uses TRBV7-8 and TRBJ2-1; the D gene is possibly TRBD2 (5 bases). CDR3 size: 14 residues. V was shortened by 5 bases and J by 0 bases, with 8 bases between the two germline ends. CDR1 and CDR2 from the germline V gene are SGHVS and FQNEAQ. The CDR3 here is CASSRGGSYNEQFF. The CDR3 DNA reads TGTGCCAGCAGCAGAGGAGGCTCCTACAATGAGCAGTTCTTC.

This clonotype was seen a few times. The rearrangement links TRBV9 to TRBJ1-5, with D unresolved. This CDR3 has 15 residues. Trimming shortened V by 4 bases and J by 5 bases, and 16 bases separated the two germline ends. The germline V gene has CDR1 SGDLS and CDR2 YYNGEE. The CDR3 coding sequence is TGTGCCAGCAGCCCCGATGGGGTCGTCGATCAGCCCCAGCATTTT. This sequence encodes CASSPDGVVDQPQHF.

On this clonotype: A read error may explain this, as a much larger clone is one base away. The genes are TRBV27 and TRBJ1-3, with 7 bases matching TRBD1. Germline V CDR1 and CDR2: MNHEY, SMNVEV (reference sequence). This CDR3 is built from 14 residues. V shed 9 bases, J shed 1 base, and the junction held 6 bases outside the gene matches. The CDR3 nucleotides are TGTGCCAGAAGAACAGGGGTGTCTGGAAACACCATATATTTT. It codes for CARRTGVSGNTIYF.

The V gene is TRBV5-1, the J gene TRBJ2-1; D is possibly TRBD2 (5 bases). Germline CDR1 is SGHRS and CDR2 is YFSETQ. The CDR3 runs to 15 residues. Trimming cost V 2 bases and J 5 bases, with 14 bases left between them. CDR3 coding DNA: TGCGCCAGCAGCTTTTTCGGGGAACCCAACAATGAGCAGTTCTTC. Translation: CASSFFGEPNNEQFF.

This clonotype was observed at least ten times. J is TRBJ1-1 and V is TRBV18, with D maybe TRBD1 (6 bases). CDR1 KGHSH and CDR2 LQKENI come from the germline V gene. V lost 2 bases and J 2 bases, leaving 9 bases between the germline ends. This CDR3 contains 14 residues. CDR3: CASSPGGLNTEAFF. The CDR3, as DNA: TGTGCCAGCTCACCAGGGGGGCTCAACACTGAAGCTTTCTTT. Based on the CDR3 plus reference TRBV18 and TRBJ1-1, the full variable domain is NAGVMQNPRHLVRRRGQEARLRCSPMKGHSHVYWYRQLPEEGLKFMVYLQKENIIDESGMPKERFSAEFPKEGPSILRIQQVVRGDSAAYFCASSPGGLNTEAFFGQGTRLTVV.

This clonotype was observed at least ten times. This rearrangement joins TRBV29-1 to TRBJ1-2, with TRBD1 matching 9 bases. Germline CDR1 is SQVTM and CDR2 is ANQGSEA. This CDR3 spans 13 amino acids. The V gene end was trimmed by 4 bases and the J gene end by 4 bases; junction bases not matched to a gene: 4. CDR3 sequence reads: CSVVRDRVYGYTF. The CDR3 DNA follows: TGCAGCGTTGTGAGGGACAGGGTCTATGGCTACACCTTC.

The CDR3 loop reads CASTVGRLAFF. CDR3 bases: TGTGCCAGCACTGTCGGGAGGTTAGCTTTCTTT. This chain joins TRBV6-2 or TRBV6-3 and TRBJ1-1, with no clear D. The CDR3 length is 11 residues. The germline V gene encodes CDR1 MNHEY and CDR2 SVGEGT. V lost 7 bases and J lost 10, with 13 bases in between.

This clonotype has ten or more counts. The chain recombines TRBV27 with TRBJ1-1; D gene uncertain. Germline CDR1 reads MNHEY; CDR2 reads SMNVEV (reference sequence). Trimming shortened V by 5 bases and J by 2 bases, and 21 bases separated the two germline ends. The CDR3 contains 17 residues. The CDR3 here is CASSRRRTETTNTEAFF. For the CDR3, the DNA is TGTGCCAGCAGTCGGAGGCGGACCGAGACCACCAACACTGAAGCTTTCTTT.

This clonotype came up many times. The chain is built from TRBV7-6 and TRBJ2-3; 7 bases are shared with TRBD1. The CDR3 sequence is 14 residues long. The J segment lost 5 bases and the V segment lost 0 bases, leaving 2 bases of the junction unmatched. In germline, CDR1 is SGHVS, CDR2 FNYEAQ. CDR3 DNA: TGTGCCAGCAGCTTAGCTCCAGGGGGAGATACGCAGTATTTT. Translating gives CASSLAPGGDTQYF. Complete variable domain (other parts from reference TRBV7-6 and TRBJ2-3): GAGVSQSPRYKVTKRGQDVALRCDPISGHVSLYWYRQALGQGPEFLTYFNYEAQQDKSGLPNDRFSAERPEGSISTLTIQRTEQRDSAMYRCASSLAPGGDTQYFGPGTRLTVL.

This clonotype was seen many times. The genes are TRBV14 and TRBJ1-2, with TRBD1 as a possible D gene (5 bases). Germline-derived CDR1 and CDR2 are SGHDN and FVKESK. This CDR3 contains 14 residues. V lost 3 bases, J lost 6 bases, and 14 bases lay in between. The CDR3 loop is CASSHRDRNHGYTF. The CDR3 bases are TGTGCCAGCAGCCACCGTGACAGAAACCATGGCTACACCTTC.

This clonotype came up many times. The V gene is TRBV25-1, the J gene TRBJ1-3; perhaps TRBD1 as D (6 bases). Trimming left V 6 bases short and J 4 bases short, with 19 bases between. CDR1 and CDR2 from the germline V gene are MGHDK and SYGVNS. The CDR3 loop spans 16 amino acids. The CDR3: CASRRYRDLIGNTIYF. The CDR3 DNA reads TGTGCCAGCAGACGCTACAGGGATCTAATCGGAAACACCATATATTTT.

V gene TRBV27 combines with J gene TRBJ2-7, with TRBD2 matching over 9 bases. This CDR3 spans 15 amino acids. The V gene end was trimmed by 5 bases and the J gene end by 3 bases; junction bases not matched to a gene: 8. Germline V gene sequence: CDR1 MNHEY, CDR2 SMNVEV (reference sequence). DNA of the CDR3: TGTGCCAGCAGTAATTTAGCGGGAGTAGGCTACGAGCAGTACTTC. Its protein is CASSNLAGVGYEQYF.